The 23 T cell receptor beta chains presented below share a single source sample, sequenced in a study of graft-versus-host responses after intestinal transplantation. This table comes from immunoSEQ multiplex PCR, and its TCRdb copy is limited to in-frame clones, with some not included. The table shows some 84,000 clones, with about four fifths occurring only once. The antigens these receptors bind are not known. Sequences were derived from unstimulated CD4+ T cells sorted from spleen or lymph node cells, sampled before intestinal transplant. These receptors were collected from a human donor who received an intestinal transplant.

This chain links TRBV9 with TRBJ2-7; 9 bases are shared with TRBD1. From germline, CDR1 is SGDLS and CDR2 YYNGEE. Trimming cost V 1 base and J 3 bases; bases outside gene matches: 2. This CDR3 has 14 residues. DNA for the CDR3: TGTGCCAGCAGCGTATCGGGACAGGGCTACGAGCAGTACTTC. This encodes CASSVSGQGYEQYF.

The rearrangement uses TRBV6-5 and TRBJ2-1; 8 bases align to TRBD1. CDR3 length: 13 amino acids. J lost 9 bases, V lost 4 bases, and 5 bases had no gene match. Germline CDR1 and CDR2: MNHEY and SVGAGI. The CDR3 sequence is CASSLRQGREQFF. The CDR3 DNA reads TGTGCCAGCAGTTTGAGACAGGGGCGTGAGCAGTTCTTC.

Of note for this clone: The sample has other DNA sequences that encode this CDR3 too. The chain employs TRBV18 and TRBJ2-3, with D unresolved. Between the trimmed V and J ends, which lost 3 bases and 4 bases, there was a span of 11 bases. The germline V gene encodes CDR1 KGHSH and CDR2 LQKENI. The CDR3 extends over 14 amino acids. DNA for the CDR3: TGTGCCAGCTCACCGTTCTGGGCCCCAGATACGCAGTATTTT. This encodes CASSPFWAPDTQYF.

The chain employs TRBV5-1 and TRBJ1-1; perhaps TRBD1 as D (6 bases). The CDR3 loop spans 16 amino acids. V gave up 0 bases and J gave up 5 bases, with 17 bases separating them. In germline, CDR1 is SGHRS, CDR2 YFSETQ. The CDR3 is CASSLGDKAGMTEAFF. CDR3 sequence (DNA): TGCGCCAGCAGCTTGGGGGACAAAGCAGGGATGACTGAAGCTTTCTTT.

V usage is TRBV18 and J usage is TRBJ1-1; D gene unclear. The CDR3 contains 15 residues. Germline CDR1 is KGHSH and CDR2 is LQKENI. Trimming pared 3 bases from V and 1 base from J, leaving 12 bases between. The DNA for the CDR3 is TGTGCCAGCTCACCCCTTGGAGGCAAGAACACTGAAGCTTTCTTT. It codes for CASSPLGGKNTEAFF.

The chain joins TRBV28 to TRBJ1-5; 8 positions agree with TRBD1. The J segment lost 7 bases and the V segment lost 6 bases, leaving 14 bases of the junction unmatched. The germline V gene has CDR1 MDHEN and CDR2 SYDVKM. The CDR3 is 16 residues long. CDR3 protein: CASSSPGQGTIQPQHF. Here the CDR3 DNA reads TGTGCCAGCAGCTCCCCTGGACAGGGAACCATCCAGCCCCAGCATTTT.

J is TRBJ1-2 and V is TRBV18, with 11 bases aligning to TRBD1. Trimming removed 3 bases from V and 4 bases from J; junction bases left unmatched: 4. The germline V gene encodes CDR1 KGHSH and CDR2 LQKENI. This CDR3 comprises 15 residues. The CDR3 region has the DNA TGTGCCAGCTCACCGTTAGGGACAGGGGGCTATGGCTACACCTTC. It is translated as CASSPLGTGGYGYTF.

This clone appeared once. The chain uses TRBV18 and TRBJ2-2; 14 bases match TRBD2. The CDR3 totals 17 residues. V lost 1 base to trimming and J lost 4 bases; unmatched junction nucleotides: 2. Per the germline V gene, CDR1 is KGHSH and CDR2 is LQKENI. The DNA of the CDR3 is TGTGCCAGCTCACCACGGGGGACTAGCGGGGGCACCGGGGAGCTGTTTTTT. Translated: CASSPRGTSGGTGELFF.

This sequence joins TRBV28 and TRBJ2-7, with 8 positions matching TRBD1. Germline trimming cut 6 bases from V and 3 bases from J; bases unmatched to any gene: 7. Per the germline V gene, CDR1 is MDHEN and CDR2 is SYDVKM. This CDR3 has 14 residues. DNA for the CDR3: TGTGCCAGCAGCCAGGGGGCGATTAACTACGAGCAGTACTTC. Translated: CASSQGAINYEQYF.

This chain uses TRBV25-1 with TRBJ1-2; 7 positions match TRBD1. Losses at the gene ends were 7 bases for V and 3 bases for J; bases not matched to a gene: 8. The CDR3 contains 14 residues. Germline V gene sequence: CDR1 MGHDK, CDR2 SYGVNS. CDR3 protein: CASTRQGEDYGYTF. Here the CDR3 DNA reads TGTGCCAGCACCCGACAGGGTGAGGACTATGGCTACACCTTC.

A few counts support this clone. The chain's CDR3 is CASSQQGAGETQYF. CDR3 in DNA: TGTGCCAGCAGCCAACAGGGGGCTGGGGAGACCCAGTACTTC. The rearrangement joins TRBV5-5 to TRBJ2-5; 9 nucleotides line up with TRBD1. The V gene's germline CDR1 is SGHKS and CDR2 YYEKEE (reference sequence). With 4 bases clipped from V and 5 bases from J, the junction kept 6 bases outside the gene matches. CDR3 length equals 14 residues.

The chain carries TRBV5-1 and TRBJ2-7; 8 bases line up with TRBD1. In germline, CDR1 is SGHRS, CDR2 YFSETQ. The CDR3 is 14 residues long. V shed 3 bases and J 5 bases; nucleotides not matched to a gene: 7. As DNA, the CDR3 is TGCGCCAGCAGCTACGGACAGGGCGGGGACGAGCAGTACTTC. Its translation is CASSYGQGGDEQYF.

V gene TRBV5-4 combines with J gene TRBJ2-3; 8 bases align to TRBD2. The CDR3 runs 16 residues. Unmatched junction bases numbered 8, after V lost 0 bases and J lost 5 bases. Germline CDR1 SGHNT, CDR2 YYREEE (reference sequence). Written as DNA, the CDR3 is TGTGCCAGCAGCTTGGACGCAGCGGGAGCTAGAGATACGCAGTATTTT. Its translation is CASSLDAAGARDTQYF.

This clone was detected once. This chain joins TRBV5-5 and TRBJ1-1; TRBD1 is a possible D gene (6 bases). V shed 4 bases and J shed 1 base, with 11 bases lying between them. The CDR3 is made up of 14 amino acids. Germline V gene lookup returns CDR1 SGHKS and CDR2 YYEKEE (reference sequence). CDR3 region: CASSRQVANTEAFF. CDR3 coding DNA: TGTGCCAGCAGCAGACAGGTGGCGAACACTGAAGCTTTCTTT.

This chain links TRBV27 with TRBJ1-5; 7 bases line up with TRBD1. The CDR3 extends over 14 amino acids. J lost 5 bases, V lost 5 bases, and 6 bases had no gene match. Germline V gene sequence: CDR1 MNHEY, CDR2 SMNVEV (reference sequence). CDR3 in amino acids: CASSESGGHQPQHF. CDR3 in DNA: TGTGCCAGCAGTGAGTCAGGGGGGCATCAGCCCCAGCATTTT.

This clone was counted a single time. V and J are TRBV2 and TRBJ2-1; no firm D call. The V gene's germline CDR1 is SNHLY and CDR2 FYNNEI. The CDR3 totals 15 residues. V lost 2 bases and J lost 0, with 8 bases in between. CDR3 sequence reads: CASSELYSSYNEQFF. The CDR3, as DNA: TGTGCCAGCAGTGAACTGTATAGCTCCTACAATGAGCAGTTCTTC. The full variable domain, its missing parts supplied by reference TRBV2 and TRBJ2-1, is EPEVTQTPSHQVTQMGQEVILRCVPISNHLYFYWYRQILGQKVEFLVSFYNNEISEKSEIFDDQFSVERPDGSNFTLKIRSTKLEDSAMYFCASSELYSSYNEQFFGPGTRLTVL.

DNA for the CDR3: TGTGCCAGCACCCTCCGCGGGGCAGGGAAATACGAGCAGTACTTC. Translated, it gives CASTLRGAGKYEQYF. V and J are TRBV28 and TRBJ2-7, with a possible D match to TRBD2 (6 bases). V lost 7 bases and J 4 bases, leaving 20 bases between the germline ends. CDR1 is MDHEN, CDR2 SYDVKM, per germline. This CDR3 is 15 amino acids long.

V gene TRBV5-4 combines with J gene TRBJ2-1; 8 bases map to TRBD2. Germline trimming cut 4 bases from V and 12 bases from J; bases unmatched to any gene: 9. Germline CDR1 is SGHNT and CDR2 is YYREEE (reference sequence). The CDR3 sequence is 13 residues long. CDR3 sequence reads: CASSPGTSSAQFF. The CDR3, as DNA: TGTGCCAGCAGCCCTGGGACTAGTTCGGCGCAGTTCTTC.

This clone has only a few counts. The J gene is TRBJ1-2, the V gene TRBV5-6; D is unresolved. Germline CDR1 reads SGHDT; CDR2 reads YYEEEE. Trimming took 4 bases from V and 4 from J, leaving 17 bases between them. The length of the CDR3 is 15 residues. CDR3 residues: CASSTPGEASYGYTF. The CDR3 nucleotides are TGTGCCAGCAGCACCCCCGGCGAGGCGTCCTATGGCTACACCTTC.

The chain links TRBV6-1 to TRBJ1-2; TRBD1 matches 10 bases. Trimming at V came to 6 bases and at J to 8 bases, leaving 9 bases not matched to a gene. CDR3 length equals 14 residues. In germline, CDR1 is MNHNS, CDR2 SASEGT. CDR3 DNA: TGTGCCAGCAGCCGGGACAGGGGTGGTGGCGGCTACACCTTC. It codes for CASSRDRGGGGYTF.

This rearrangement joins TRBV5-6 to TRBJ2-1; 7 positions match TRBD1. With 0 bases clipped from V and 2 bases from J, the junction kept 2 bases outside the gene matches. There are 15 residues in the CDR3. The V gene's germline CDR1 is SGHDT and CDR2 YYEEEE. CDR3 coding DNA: TGTGCCAGCAGCTTGGTCGGGACAGCCTACAATGAGCAGTTCTTC. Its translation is CASSLVGTAYNEQFF.

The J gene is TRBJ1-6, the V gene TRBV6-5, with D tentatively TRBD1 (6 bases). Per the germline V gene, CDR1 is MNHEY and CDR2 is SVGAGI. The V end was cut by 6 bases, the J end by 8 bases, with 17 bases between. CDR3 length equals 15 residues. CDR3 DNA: TGTGCCAGCAGCCGGGACACCCAGGGTTATTCACCCCTCCACTTT. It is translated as CASSRDTQGYSPLHF.

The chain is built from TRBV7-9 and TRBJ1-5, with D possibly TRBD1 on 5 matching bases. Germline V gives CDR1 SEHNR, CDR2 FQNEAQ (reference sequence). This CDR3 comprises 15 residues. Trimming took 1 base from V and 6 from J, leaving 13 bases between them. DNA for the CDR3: TGTGCCAGCAGCTTAGGGAGGGGCGCCCTTCAGCCCCAGCATTTT. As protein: CASSLGRGALQPQHF.